Each of the 10 T cell receptor beta chains below was sequenced from the same sample in a study of CD8 T cells in Susac syndrome. Roughly 0.45 to 1 ug RNA was reverse transcribed with random hexamers. TCRdb reprocessed the immunoSEQ multiplex PCR reads via MiXCR and lists one record per CDR3 protein. The profile shows approximately 100,000 distinct CDR3 sequences, 80% to 95% of them singletons. Sequenced input: CD8+ T cells from PBMCs. Every receptor here comes from a human donor in good health.

The chain carries TRBV4-3 and TRBJ2-7, with D unresolved. The germline V and J ends were trimmed by 0 bases and 5 bases, with 11 bases remaining between them. Germline CDR1 and CDR2: LGHNA and YSLEER. The CDR3 is 14 amino acids. For the CDR3, the DNA is TGCGCCAGCAGCCAAGATAGATCGCCGGACGAGCAGTACTTC. This encodes CASSQDRSPDEQYF.

The chain carries TRBV18 and TRBJ2-3; 8 bases are a match to TRBD1. This CDR3 has 17 residues. V shed 3 bases and J 3 bases; nucleotides not matched to a gene: 11. Germline-derived CDR1 and CDR2 are KGHSH and LQKENI. CDR3 residues: CASSPLPGQGSTDTQYF. CDR3 DNA: TGTGCCAGCTCACCCCTCCCCGGACAGGGATCAACAGATACGCAGTATTTT.

The genes are TRBV6-1 and TRBJ1-1; no reliable D call. This CDR3 spans 13 amino acids. V lost 4 bases, J lost 1 base, and 7 bases lay in between. The germline gives CDR1 MNHNS, CDR2 SASEGT. The CDR3 DNA follows: TGTGCCAGCAGTGCGACACAGAACACTGAAGCTTTCTTT. It translates to CASSATQNTEAFF.

This chain connects TRBV20-1 to TRBJ1-1, with a weak D call TRBD1 (5 bases). V shed 5 bases and J shed 4 bases, with 20 bases lying between them. Per germline, CDR1 DFQATT and CDR2 SNEGSKA (reference sequence). The CDR3 totals 15 residues. Here the CDR3 reads CSARLPGRWGTEAFF. CDR3 DNA: TGCAGTGCTCGTCTTCCGGGACGGTGGGGCACTGAAGCTTTCTTT.

The gene calls are TRBV9 and TRBJ1-1, with a tentative D call TRBD1 (5 bases). CDR1 SGDLS and CDR2 YYNGEE come from the germline V gene. The CDR3 has 13 residues. V was trimmed by 6 bases and J by 1 base, leaving 10 bases between them. The CDR3 coding sequence is TGTGCCAGCACCGCAGGGACGAACACTGAAGCTTTCTTT. It translates to CASTAGTNTEAFF.

The chain recombines TRBV5-6 with TRBJ1-1; D ambiguous. Germline V gene data show CDR1 as SGHDT and CDR2 as YYEEEE. The CDR3 is made up of 15 amino acids. Between the trimmed V and J ends, which lost 7 bases and 1 base, there was a span of 17 bases. As DNA, the CDR3 is TGTGCCAGCGGCAGGAGAAGGACCGCGAACACTGAAGCTTTCTTT. Translation gives CASGRRRTANTEAFF.

This rearrangement joins TRBV2 to TRBJ2-2, with no clear D. CDR1 and CDR2 (germline): SNHLY, FYNNEI. This CDR3 is built from 13 residues. The germline V and J ends were trimmed by 6 bases and 1 base, with 6 bases remaining between them. CDR3 loop: CASRLENTGELFF. The CDR3 DNA sequence: TGTGCCAGCAGGCTAGAGAACACCGGGGAGCTGTTTTTT.

This clonotype was seen just once. The J gene is TRBJ1-2, the V gene TRBV15, with TRBD1 matching over 11 bases. Germline V CDR1 and CDR2: LNHNV, YYDKDF (reference sequence). V gave up 4 bases and J gave up 5 bases; unmatched junction bases: 9. The CDR3 is made up of 16 amino acids. CDR3 region: CATSIWTGGGRYGYTF. CDR3 in DNA: TGTGCCACCAGCATTTGGACAGGGGGCGGTCGTTATGGCTACACCTTC.

The chain combines TRBV10-3 with TRBJ2-7; D gene ambiguous. Germline-derived CDR1 and CDR2 are ENHRY and SYGVKD. The germline V and J ends were trimmed by 4 bases and 4 bases, with 8 bases remaining between them. The CDR3 has 12 residues. CDR3 amino acids: CAISAGVYEQYF. DNA for the CDR3: TGTGCCATCAGTGCTGGGGTTTACGAGCAGTACTTC.

J is TRBJ2-1 and V is TRBV13; D remains unclear. The CDR3 sequence is 13 residues long. Trimming cost V 3 bases and J 7 bases, with 10 bases left between them. Germline values: CDR1 PRHDT, CDR2 FYEKMQ (reference sequence). CDR3 nucleotides: TGTGCCAGCAGCTTTGGCGATACGAATGAGCAGTTCTTC. It codes for CASSFGDTNEQFF.